Shown below are 23 T cell receptor beta chains from a single sample sequenced in a study of control samples from healthy donors and cancer patients. The table came from immunoSEQ multiplex PCR; TCRdb's copy has only in-frame clones and leaves some out. Here the sample spans roughly 160,000 clones, 88% being singletons. Sequencing used blood. The receptor source for this set is a woman between 25 and 40 years old in good health.

The chain is built from TRBV2 and TRBJ1-2; D call uncertain. This CDR3 region has 15 residues. V was pared by 5 bases and J by 3 bases, with 16 bases between. Germline CDR1 is SNHLY and CDR2 is FYNNEI. Here the CDR3 reads CASSPALGRDYGYTF. The CDR3 DNA reads TGTGCCAGCAGTCCTGCCCTGGGGAGGGACTATGGCTACACCTTC. The complete variable domain, with remaining parts taken from reference TRBV2 and TRBJ1-2, reads EPEVTQTPSHQVTQMGQEVILRCVPISNHLYFYWYRQILGQKVEFLVSFYNNEISEKSEIFDDQFSVERPDGSNFTLKIRSTKLEDSAMYFCASSPALGRDYGYTFGSGTRLTVV.

The chain uses TRBV28 and TRBJ1-2; perhaps TRBD1 as D (5 bases). Trimming pared 6 bases from V and 7 bases from J, leaving 15 bases between. This CDR3 has 13 residues. Per germline, CDR1 MDHEN and CDR2 SYDVKM. The CDR3 sequence: CASRLGQGGGYTF. The CDR3, as DNA: TGTGCCAGCAGGTTGGGGCAGGGAGGTGGCTACACCTTC.

The chain employs TRBV5-6 and TRBJ1-1; 7 bases fit TRBD1. Trimming removed 0 bases from V and 7 bases from J; junction bases left unmatched: 9. CDR1 is SGHDT, CDR2 YYEEEE, per germline. The CDR3 loop spans 15 amino acids. The DNA of the CDR3 is TGTGCCAGCAGCTTGGTCCTCGGGACAGAATATGAAGCTTTCTTT. As protein: CASSLVLGTEYEAFF.

This rearrangement joins TRBV12-5 to TRBJ1-5, with D perhaps matching TRBD1 (6 bases). The V end was cut by 2 bases, the J end by 0 bases, with 20 bases between. This CDR3 has 19 amino acids. Per the germline V gene, CDR1 is LGHNT and CDR2 is FRNRAP. CDR3 in amino acids: CASGLWGPDRSYSNQPQHF. CDR3 nucleotides: TGTGCTAGTGGTTTGTGGGGGCCTGACAGGAGTTATAGCAATCAGCCCCAGCATTTT.

This clone was counted a few times. The chain recombines TRBV7-9 with TRBJ1-1; D possibly corresponds to TRBD1 (5 bases). The CDR3 is made up of 16 amino acids. Germline values: CDR1 SEHNR, CDR2 FQNEAQ (reference sequence). Trimming stripped 4 bases from V and 0 bases from J, with 15 bases between. The CDR3 region has the DNA TGTGCCAGCAGCTCCGTCCTGGGACGGATGAACACTGAAGCTTTCTTT. Its translation is CASSSVLGRMNTEAFF.

The chain couples TRBV28 to TRBJ1-5; D possibly corresponds to TRBD1 (6 bases). Germline V gene data show CDR1 as MDHEN and CDR2 as SYDVKM. V was shortened by 10 bases and J by 1 base, with 11 bases between the two germline ends. The CDR3 contains 13 residues. The chain's CDR3 is CATRGGSNQPQHF. In DNA, the CDR3 is TGTGCCACTAGGGGGGGAAGCAATCAGCCCCAGCATTTT.

The rearrangement links TRBV4-1 to TRBJ2-5, with 9 bases aligning to TRBD2. Looked up from germline, CDR1 is MGHRA and CDR2 is YSYEKL. CDR3 length equals 17 residues. V shed 0 bases and J 5 bases; nucleotides not matched to a gene: 10. The CDR3 nucleotides are TGCGCCAGCAGCCAAGACGGATCGACTAGCGGAAGGGAGACCCAGTACTTC. This codes for CASSQDGSTSGRETQYF.

V usage is TRBV5-1 and J usage is TRBJ2-5, with 8 positions matching TRBD1. With 0 bases clipped from V and 1 base from J, the junction kept 5 bases outside the gene matches. This CDR3 is built from 16 residues. CDR1 and CDR2 from the germline V gene are SGHRS and YFSETQ. This CDR3 is CASSLGTGGSQETQYF. CDR3 in DNA: TGCGCCAGCAGCTTGGGCACAGGGGGTTCCCAAGAGACCCAGTACTTC. Drawing the rest from reference TRBV5-1 and TRBJ2-5, the complete variable domain is KAGVTQTPRYLIKTRGQQVTLSCSPISGHRSVSWYQQTPGQGLQFLFEYFSETQRNKGNFPGRFSGRQFSNSRSEMNVSTLELGDSALYLCASSLGTGGSQETQYFGPGTRLLVL.

This clone was recorded a few times. The chain combines TRBV29-1 with TRBJ2-7; 8 nucleotides agree with TRBD2. CDR3 length: 14 amino acids. CDR1 and CDR2 from the germline V gene are SQVTM and ANQGSEA. V lost 3 bases and J lost 2; bases outside the gene matches: 6. The CDR3 is CSVDDAGGPYEQYF. In DNA, the CDR3 is TGCAGCGTTGATGATGCGGGAGGACCCTACGAGCAGTACTTC.

This clone has only one observation. CDR3 amino acids: CASRQGTGELFF. In nucleotides, the CDR3 is TGTGCCAGCAGGCAGGGGACCGGGGAGCTGTTTTTT. The chain is built from TRBV5-6 and TRBJ2-2; D might be TRBD1 (6 bases). The CDR3 consists of 12 residues. Trimming cost V 5 bases and J 5 bases, with 7 bases left between them. Germline CDR1 SGHDT, CDR2 YYEEEE.

V usage is TRBV18 and J usage is TRBJ2-1, with 7 positions matching TRBD1. The junction had 10 bases not matched to a gene; V was cut back by 3 bases and J by 2 bases. The germline gives CDR1 KGHSH, CDR2 LQKENI. The CDR3 covers 17 residues. CDR3 DNA sequence: TGTGCCAGCTCACCGGGGACCCGGGACAGAGCCTACAATGAGCAGTTCTTC. This encodes CASSPGTRDRAYNEQFF.

J is TRBJ2-5 and V is TRBV9, with D possibly being TRBD1 (5 bases). Germline CDR1 and CDR2: SGDLS and YYNGEE. The CDR3 loop spans 14 amino acids. V was shortened by 0 bases and J by 5 bases, with 11 bases between the two germline ends. As DNA, the CDR3 is TGTGCCAGCAGCGTAGTAGGGGTTGGGGAGACCCAGTACTTC. Translating gives CASSVVGVGETQYF.

This clone came up once. The chain employs TRBV5-1 and TRBJ2-5; unclear D gene. Germline loops: CDR1 SGHRS, CDR2 YFSETQ. This CDR3 has 14 amino acids. Trimming shortened V by 0 bases and J by 2 bases, and 8 bases separated the two germline ends. CDR3 DNA: TGCGCCAGCAGCTTGGCCTGGAATCAAGAGACCCAGTACTTC. Amino acids: CASSLAWNQETQYF.

This clone has only one observation. This chain's CDR3 is CASSLASVNTEAFF. CDR3 DNA sequence: TGTGCCAGCAGCTTAGCTTCGGTGAACACTGAAGCTTTCTTT. V is TRBV7-9 and J is TRBJ1-1; D uncertain. CDR3 size: 14 residues. Trimming left V 0 bases short and J 0 bases short, with 5 bases between. The germline V gene encodes CDR1 SEHNR and CDR2 FQNEAQ (reference sequence).

The chain links TRBV5-1 to TRBJ1-5, with 11 nucleotides matching TRBD1. The CDR3 loop spans 15 amino acids. The ends lost 3 bases at V and 4 bases at J; junction bases unmatched: 3. The V gene's germline CDR1 is SGHRS and CDR2 YFSETQ. CDR3 sequence (DNA): TGCGCCAGCAGCTCCGGGACAGGGGGGAATCAGCCCCAGCATTTT. Translation: CASSSGTGGNQPQHF.

This clone is a singleton in its sample. The V call is TRBV19, the J call TRBJ1-5, with a possible D match to TRBD1 (5 bases). With 6 bases removed from V and 1 base from J, the gap between germline ends came to 13 bases. This CDR3 is 15 amino acids long. The V gene's germline CDR1 is LNHDA and CDR2 SQIVND (reference sequence). The CDR3 region is CASSQGVRSNQPQHF. DNA for the CDR3: TGTGCCAGTAGCCAAGGGGTTCGGAGCAATCAGCCCCAGCATTTT.

The chain couples TRBV7-2 to TRBJ2-7; D ambiguous. CDR1 and CDR2 from the germline V gene are SGHTA and FQGNSA. This CDR3 comprises 14 residues. The V gene lost 5 bases and the J gene lost 2 bases, with 13 bases spanning the gap. The CDR3, as DNA: TGTGCCAGCAGCGTGTCTAGTGATCCCTACGAGCAGTACTTC. It is translated as CASSVSSDPYEQYF.

The rearrangement joins TRBV4-2 to TRBJ2-5, with 11 bases aligning to TRBD2. The CDR3 loop spans 16 amino acids. Per the germline V gene, CDR1 is LGHNA and CDR2 is YNFKEQ. The V gene end was trimmed by 5 bases and the J gene end by 2 bases; junction bases not matched to a gene: 7. The CDR3 reads CASSDPLAGGQETQYF. The DNA for the CDR3 is TGTGCCAGCAGCGACCCCCTAGCGGGGGGTCAAGAGACCCAGTACTTC.

The rearrangement joins TRBV6-5 to TRBJ1-2; D is perhaps TRBD1 (5 bases). Germline V gene lookup returns CDR1 MNHEY and CDR2 SVGAGI. The germline V and J ends were trimmed by 2 bases and 6 bases, with 16 bases remaining between them. The CDR3 has 15 amino acids. As DNA, the CDR3 is TGTGCCAGCAGTTACATGGGCCAGGGCCTTCATGGCTACACCTTC. Residues: CASSYMGQGLHGYTF.

The V gene is TRBV13, the J gene TRBJ1-1; a weak D match, TRBD1 (5 bases). The CDR3 is 12 residues long. CDR1 and CDR2 (germline): PRHDT, FYEKMQ (reference sequence). Trimming took off 3 bases at V and 8 bases at J, with 10 bases between the two ends. CDR3 in amino acids: CASSLQGREAFF. The CDR3 DNA is TGTGCCAGCAGCTTGCAGGGACGGGAAGCTTTCTTT.

The chain carries TRBV11-3 and TRBJ2-3; tentative D call: TRBD1 (6 bases). CDR1 is SGHNT, CDR2 YENEEA, per germline. V was clipped by 4 bases and J by 4 bases, with 9 bases between them. The CDR3 has 13 residues. The CDR3 spells CASSSSGADTQYF. The DNA of the CDR3 is TGTGCCAGCAGCTCATCAGGGGCAGATACGCAGTATTTT.

With respect to this clone: The sample contains more than one DNA sequence encoding this CDR3. The chain has TRBV7-9 and TRBJ1-1; D is unresolved. The V end was cut by 2 bases, the J end by 3 bases, with 4 bases between. The CDR3 has 12 amino acids. Germline lookup yields CDR1 SEHNR and CDR2 FQNEAQ (reference sequence). The CDR3 region is CASSLWDTEAFF. The DNA of the CDR3 is TGTGCCAGCAGCTTATGGGACACTGAAGCTTTCTTT.

Here the CDR3 reads CASSQGTASGNTIYF. In DNA form, the CDR3 reads TGTGCCAGCAGCCAAGGGACAGCCTCTGGAAACACCATATATTTT. The chain recombines TRBV14 with TRBJ1-3, with D possibly matching TRBD1 (6 bases). CDR1 and CDR2 from the germline V gene are SGHDN and FVKESK. The CDR3 is 15 amino acids. V was clipped by 1 base and J by 0 bases, with 7 bases between them.